This is a list of T cell receptor beta chains from one sample in a study of human T cells and chemical hapten exposure. TCRdb re-derived calls from the RACE reads in MiXCR, one entry per CDR3 protein. This sample yields 55,000 to 85,000 distinct CDR3 sequences, of which over 7.5% are seen a single time; 2.5% to 4% belongs to the top ten. Sequenced material: whole blood, taken in connection with sensitization to the hapten diphenylcyclopropenone (DPC). These receptors were obtained from a middle-aged woman with alopecia areata. Some clones in this sample may be carry-over from other donors' samples. Each CDR3 is given with its conserved first and last residue. A D gene is named only where the DNA matches it firmly. Size values are once, few and many counts, or a class for expanded clones, and some rows have none.

clone size: many
V gene: TRBV29-1
J gene: TRBJ1-1
D gene: .
CDR3 DNA: TGCAGCGTTGAAGAGAATCGCGGGGCGAACACTGAAGCTTTCTTT
CDR3 protein: CSVEENRGANTEAFF

clone size: few
V gene: TRBV5-6
J gene: TRBJ2-1
D gene: .
CDR3 DNA: TGTGCCAGCAGCCTCGTAGGGGGAAGTGAGCAGTTCTTC
CDR3 protein: CASSLVGGSEQFF

clone size: many
V gene: TRBV5-8
J gene: TRBJ1-5
D gene: .
CDR3 DNA: TGTGCCAGCAGCTTTATCACAGGGAATCAGCCCCAGCATTTT
CDR3 protein: CASSFITGNQPQHF

clone size: .
V gene: TRBV7-2
J gene: TRBJ2-3
D gene: TRBD2
CDR3 DNA: TGTGCCAGCAGCTTATCTAGCGGGGCAGATACGCAGTATTTT
CDR3 protein: CASSLSSGADTQYF

clone size: few
V gene: TRBV7-2
J gene: TRBJ2-4
D gene: TRBD2
CDR3 DNA: TGTGCCAGCAGCGGACCGGGACTATTTCGCATTCAGTACTTC
CDR3 protein: CASSGPGLFRIQYF

clone size: .
V gene: TRBV25-1
J gene: TRBJ1-5
D gene: .
CDR3 DNA: TGTGCCAGCAGTACCGGATATAGCAATCAGCCCCAGCATTTT
CDR3 protein: CASSTGYSNQPQHF

clone size: many
V gene: TRBV11-2
J gene: TRBJ1-2
D gene: .
CDR3 DNA: TGTGCCAGCAGCGCTGAGAGCTACAGGGAGCGCTATGGCTACACCTTC
CDR3 protein: CASSAESYRERYGYTF

clone size: many
V gene: TRBV7-2
J gene: TRBJ1-1
D gene: .
CDR3 DNA: TGTGCCAGCAGCTTAGAGTCTTGGAACACTGAAGCTTTCTTT
CDR3 protein: CASSLESWNTEAFF

clone size: few
V gene: TRBV5-1
J gene: TRBJ1-3
D gene: .
CDR3 DNA: TGCGCCAGCAGCCCGACACCCAACTCTGGAAACACCATATATTTT
CDR3 protein: CASSPTPNSGNTIYF

clone size: many
V gene: TRBV11-2
J gene: TRBJ2-7
D gene: TRBD1
CDR3 DNA: TGTGCCAGCAGCTTAGTTAGGGGGCTCGGCGAGCAGTACTTC
CDR3 protein: CASSLVRGLGEQYF